Presented here are 23 T cell receptor beta chains from one specimen sequenced in a study of siplizumab effects on memory and regulatory T cells. The repertoire was sequenced with immunoSEQ multiplex PCR; TCRdb's copy has only in-frame clones and lacks some. The sample records some 97,000 clones, about 95% being singletons. The sequencing sample was made of non-Treg CD4+ T cells sorted from blood. The receptors were sampled from a human donor in good health.

This sequence joins TRBV7-9 and TRBJ1-1; TRBD1 is a possible D gene (6 bases). Germline-derived CDR1 and CDR2 are SEHNR and FQNEAQ (reference sequence). This CDR3 has 14 residues. V was trimmed by 3 bases and J by 10 bases, leaving 18 bases between them. Written as DNA, the CDR3 is TGTGCCAGCAGCTTCGTTGGGGGGACACCGACAGCTTTCTTT. Its translation is CASSFVGGTPTAFF.

V is TRBV6-1 and J is TRBJ2-7; no firm D call. Germline CDR1 and CDR2: MNHNS and SASEGT. Trimming shortened V by 5 bases and J by 4 bases, and 9 bases separated the two germline ends. This CDR3 has 12 amino acids. The CDR3 spells CASSLTRYEQYF. CDR3 nucleotide sequence: TGTGCCAGCAGTTTAACACGATACGAGCAGTACTTC.

The chain carries TRBV6-1 and TRBJ2-5, with unresolved D. CDR1 is MNHNS, CDR2 SASEGT, per germline. The CDR3 totals 14 residues. The ends were cut back, 6 bases at V and 2 bases at J, with 13 bases in the middle. CDR3 DNA: TGTGCCAGCAGGGCCCGCGGCAGTCAAGAGACCCAGTACTTC. Protein product: CASRARGSQETQYF.

The rearrangement uses TRBV28 and TRBJ2-3, with 9 bases identical to TRBD2. Germline assignment: CDR1 MDHEN and CDR2 SYDVKM. The CDR3 covers 13 residues. Unmatched junction bases numbered 3, after V lost 11 bases and J lost 0 bases. CDR3 protein: CAATSGSTDTQYF. CDR3 bases: TGTGCCGCCACTAGCGGGAGCACAGATACGCAGTATTTT.

The rearrangement uses TRBV2 and TRBJ1-4; 9 positions agree with TRBD1. Germline values: CDR1 SNHLY, CDR2 FYNNEI. The CDR3 is 15 residues long. Trimming removed 8 bases from V and 7 bases from J; junction bases left unmatched: 11. The CDR3 loop is CASGIPGQGSEKLFF. DNA for the CDR3: TGTGCCAGCGGTATACCGGGACAGGGCAGTGAAAAACTGTTTTTT.

This chain links TRBV5-1 with TRBJ1-2; maybe TRBD1 (6 bases). V lost 4 bases and J 1 base, leaving 14 bases between the germline ends. The length of the CDR3 is 15 residues. Per the germline V gene, CDR1 is SGHRS and CDR2 is YFSETQ. CDR3 nucleotides: TGCGCCAGCAGCCCAGGACAGACTTTTAACTATGGCTACACCTTC. Protein: CASSPGQTFNYGYTF.

This chain connects TRBV9 to TRBJ2-7, with TRBD2 as a possible D gene (7 bases). Trimming stripped 2 bases from V and 6 bases from J, with 21 bases between. CDR3 length: 16 amino acids. CDR1 is SGDLS, CDR2 YYNGEE, per germline. The CDR3 sequence: CASSVPRAGAWREQYF. As DNA, the CDR3 is TGTGCCAGCAGCGTCCCTCGTGCGGGGGCCTGGCGCGAGCAGTACTTC.

The J gene is TRBJ2-7, the V gene TRBV6-1; 7 nucleotides line up with TRBD1. The germline CDR1 and CDR2 sequences are MNHNS and SASEGT. J was trimmed by 0 bases and V by 6 bases; bases with no gene match: 8. The CDR3 is 15 residues long. CDR3 in amino acids: CASRDDRAASYEQYF. CDR3 in DNA: TGTGCCAGCAGGGACGACAGGGCCGCCTCCTACGAGCAGTACTTC.

The chain combines TRBV10-2 with TRBJ2-1; weak D call: TRBD2 (6 bases). V lost 6 bases to trimming and J lost 1 base, with 25 bases between them. This CDR3 has 19 amino acids. CDR1 and CDR2 from the germline V gene are WSHSY and SAAADI. The CDR3 sequence is CASRGISWSRSGSYNEQFF. The CDR3 DNA follows: TGCGCCAGCAGGGGTATTAGTTGGTCCCGCAGCGGGTCCTACAATGAGCAGTTCTTC.

The count of this clone is one. The genes are TRBV29-1 and TRBJ1-3, with unresolved D. Trimming took 6 bases from V and 0 from J, leaving 12 bases between them. The germline gives CDR1 SQVTM, CDR2 ANQGSEA. This CDR3 spans 14 amino acids. The CDR3 nucleotides read TGCAGCGTCGGACTTCGGAGCTCTGGAAACACCATATATTTT. This sequence encodes CSVGLRSSGNTIYF. Supplemented by reference TRBV29-1 and TRBJ1-3, the full variable domain reads SAVISQKPSRDICQRGTSLTIQCQVDSQVTMMFWYRQQPGQSLTLIATANQGSEATYESGFVIDKFPISRPNLTFSTLTVSNMSPEDSSIYLCSVGLRSSGNTIYFGEGSWLTVV.

This clone was seen once. The gene calls are TRBV16 and TRBJ1-1; D remains unclear. This CDR3 region has 12 residues. Trimming pared 6 bases from V and 11 bases from J, leaving 16 bases between. CDR1 and CDR2 (germline): KGHSY, FQNENV. CDR3 protein: CASSGPGIGAFF. Written as DNA, the CDR3 is TGTGCCAGCAGTGGACCCGGGATTGGTGCTTTCTTT.

The chain couples TRBV5-8 to TRBJ2-7; 13 nucleotides agree with TRBD2. Germline CDR1 SGHTS, CDR2 YDEGEE. V trimming: 4 bases; J trimming: 7 bases; junction bases outside the gene matches: 8. The CDR3 has 15 residues. This chain's CDR3 is CASSHRLAGGSEQYF. For the CDR3, the DNA is TGTGCCAGCAGCCACAGACTAGCGGGAGGTTCGGAGCAGTACTTC.

The genes are TRBV9 and TRBJ2-1; tentative D call: TRBD2 (5 bases). V was clipped by 3 bases and J by 0 bases, with 10 bases between them. Germline values: CDR1 SGDLS, CDR2 YYNGEE. The CDR3 has 15 amino acids. CDR3 DNA: TGTGCCAGCAGCGCTACTAGAAGCTCCTACAATGAGCAGTTCTTC. It is translated as CASSATRSSYNEQFF.

The J gene is TRBJ2-7, the V gene TRBV9; either TRBD1 or TRBD2 may fit D (7 bases each). Germline CDR1 SGDLS, CDR2 YYNGEE. V was shortened by 2 bases and J by 2 bases, with 14 bases between the two germline ends. The CDR3 runs 15 residues. In nucleotides, the CDR3 is TGTGCCAGCAGCGTCGACAGGGAGGGCGCCTACGAGCAGTACTTC. This gives the protein CASSVDREGAYEQYF. Supplemented by reference TRBV9 and TRBJ2-7, the full variable domain reads DSGVTQTPKHLITATGQRVTLRCSPRSGDLSVYWYQQSLDQGLQFLIQYYNGEERAKGNILERFSAQQFPDLHSELNLSSLELGDSALYFCASSVDREGAYEQYFGPGTRLTVT.

The rearrangement uses TRBV5-4 and TRBJ2-3; the match to TRBD2 covers 8 bases. The CDR3 is made up of 15 amino acids. Trimming took 4 bases from V and 2 from J; bases not matched to a gene: 6. Per germline, CDR1 SGHNT and CDR2 YYREEE (reference sequence). The CDR3 nucleotides read TGTGCCAGCAGCCCCCTAGCGGGTCACACAGATACGCAGTATTTT. It specifies CASSPLAGHTDTQYF. Based on the CDR3 plus reference TRBV5-4 and TRBJ2-3, the full variable domain is ETGVTQSPTHLIKTRGQQVTLRCSSQSGHNTVSWYQQALGQGPQFIFQYYREEENGRGNFPPRFSGLQFPNYSSELNVNALELDDSALYLCASSPLAGHTDTQYFGPGTRLTVL.

The chain couples TRBV9 to TRBJ2-3, with D perhaps TRBD2 (6 bases). The V gene lost 3 bases and the J gene lost 1 base, with 24 bases spanning the gap. Germline CDR1 and CDR2: SGDLS and YYNGEE. CDR3 length equals 19 residues. CDR3 amino acids: CASSARSGWGSGGTDTQYF. For the CDR3, the DNA is TGTGCCAGCAGCGCGAGAAGCGGGTGGGGATCGGGGGGCACAGATACGCAGTATTTT.

V gene TRBV2 combines with J gene TRBJ2-1; maybe TRBD2 (6 bases). This CDR3 is built from 10 residues. CDR1 and CDR2 (germline): SNHLY, FYNNEI. Trimming stripped 7 bases from V and 11 bases from J, with 9 bases between. CDR3 nucleotides: TGTGCCAGCATGCGGGATAAGCAGTTCTTC. Translating it yields CASMRDKQFF.

For the CDR3, the DNA is TGTGCCAGCAGTGAGCAGGGGGCAACTGGAAACACCATATATTTT. The encoded protein is CASSEQGATGNTIYF. The V call is TRBV25-1, the J call TRBJ1-3, with 8 bases aligning to TRBD1. Germline CDR1 MGHDK, CDR2 SYGVNS. CDR3 length: 15 residues. V was clipped by 3 bases and J by 2 bases; unmatched bases: 3. The entire variable domain, with the rest obtained from reference TRBV25-1 and TRBJ1-3, is as follows: EADIYQTPRYLVIGTGKKITLECSQTMGHDKMYWYQQDPGMELHLIHYSYGVNSTEKGDLSSESTVSRIRTEHFPLTLESARPSHTSQYLCASSEQGATGNTIYFGEGSWLTVV.

The genes are TRBV2 and TRBJ2-1; 11 bases agree with TRBD2. CDR1 and CDR2 from the germline V gene are SNHLY and FYNNEI. V lost 6 bases and J lost 7; bases outside the gene matches: 5. The CDR3 runs 14 residues. The CDR3 region has the DNA TGTGCCAGCAGCCAACTAGCGGGGGCGAATGAGCAGTTCTTC. This translates into CASSQLAGANEQFF.

The chain combines TRBV5-1 with TRBJ2-3; TRBD1 is a possible D gene (5 bases). The germline gives CDR1 SGHRS, CDR2 YFSETQ. This CDR3 spans 13 amino acids. Trimming removed 4 bases at V and 4 bases at J, with 10 bases between. CDR3 DNA sequence: TGCGCCAGCAGCGGGCAGGGCCCAGATACGCAGTATTTT. It is translated as CASSGQGPDTQYF.

The V and J genes are TRBV2 and TRBJ2-2; 7 bases are shared with TRBD2. The CDR3 extends over 14 amino acids. J was trimmed by 7 bases and V by 7 bases; bases with no gene match: 9. Germline V gene sequence: CDR1 SNHLY, CDR2 FYNNEI. The CDR3 DNA reads as TGTGCCAGCACCGAATGGCTAGCGGACGGGGAGCTGTTTTTT. Translated: CASTEWLADGELFF.

V usage is TRBV9 and J usage is TRBJ2-7; 8 nucleotides match TRBD2. Losses at the gene ends were 0 bases for V and 4 bases for J; bases not matched to a gene: 6. Looked up from germline, CDR1 is SGDLS and CDR2 is YYNGEE. The CDR3 is 15 amino acids. The CDR3 loop is CASSVDREGPYEQYF. CDR3 nucleotide sequence: TGTGCCAGCAGCGTAGACCGGGAGGGCCCGTACGAGCAGTACTTC.

The chain has TRBV18 and TRBJ2-7; 10 bases align to TRBD2. V lost 3 bases to trimming and J lost 3 bases; unmatched junction nucleotides: 2. Germline V CDR1 and CDR2: KGHSH, LQKENI. This CDR3 contains 14 residues. DNA for the CDR3: TGTGCCAGCTCACCTCTAGCGGGAGTCTACGAGCAGTACTTC. Its protein is CASSPLAGVYEQYF.